This TCR beta chain was identified during a study of T cells expressing NK-cell markers. On the study more broadly: Seven HCMV-seropositive donors and one seronegative donor made up the eight sequenced donors. Overall study results and limits: Among several donors, these clonotypes also ranked first in the CD3+CD56-NKG2C+ fraction.

From the 5' RACE reads, TCRdb lists one entry per CDR3 protein and no DNA. The ten top clones account for 3% to 4.5%, within a sample of 500,000 to 700,000 distinct CDR3 sequences. CDR1 is SEHNR, CDR2 FQNEAQ, per germline (reference sequence). The CDR3 has 15 amino acids. About this clonotype: Its target is not known.

The rearrangement uses TRBV7-9 and TRBJ1-1; TCRdb selects TRBD1, and the lack of DNA leaves this call unchecked. Sequences were obtained from blood T cells: a sorted CD56 or NKG2C T cell subset, CD4+ or CD8+ T cells, or bulk PBMC T cells (not recorded which). This TCR came from a man between 18 and 29 years old in good health. CDR3 residues: CASSRQGGGDTEAFF.